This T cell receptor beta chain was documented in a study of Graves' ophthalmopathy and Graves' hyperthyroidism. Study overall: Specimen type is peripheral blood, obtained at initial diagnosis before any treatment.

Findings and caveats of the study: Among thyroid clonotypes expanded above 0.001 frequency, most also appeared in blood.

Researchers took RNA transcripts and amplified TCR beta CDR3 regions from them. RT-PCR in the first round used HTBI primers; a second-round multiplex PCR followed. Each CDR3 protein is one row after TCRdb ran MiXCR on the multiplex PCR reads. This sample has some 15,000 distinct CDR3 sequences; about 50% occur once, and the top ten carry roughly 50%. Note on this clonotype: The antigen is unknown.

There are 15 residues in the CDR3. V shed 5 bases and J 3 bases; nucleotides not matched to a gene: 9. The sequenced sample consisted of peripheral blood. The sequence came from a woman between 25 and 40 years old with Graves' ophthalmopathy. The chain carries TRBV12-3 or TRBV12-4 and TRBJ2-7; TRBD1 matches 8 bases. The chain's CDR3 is CASSPRGQVFYEQYF. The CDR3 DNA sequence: TGTGCCAGCAGTCCGCGGGGACAGGTTTTCTACGAGCAGTACTTC.